The present T cell receptor beta chain was sequenced within a study of post-analysis software for immune sequencing data. About the study: Included among the disease courses, which were recorded for the cohort, were relapsing-remitting, secondary progressive and progressive-relapsing multiple sclerosis.

Of note for this clonotype: Its target is unknown.

This CDR3 comprises 15 residues. Germline V lookup: CDR1 SGHDN, CDR2 FVKESK. J was trimmed by 4 bases and V by 3 bases; bases with no gene match: 7. Overall study findings and caveats: By F measure, samples from a shared preparation batch strongly co-clustered. With TRBV5-6, TRBV5-1 and TRBV20-1 included, about five TRBV segments were more frequent in patients than in controls. When compared against controls, multiple sclerosis patients showed significantly lower normalized Chao1 diversity.

The authors incorporated unique molecular identifiers into the TCR beta cDNA libraries. It was from approximately 0.91 to 9.4 million T cells that 450,000 to 550,000 cDNA molecules came. Via MiXCR, TCRdb re-called the PCR reads, giving one row per CDR3 protein. Seen here are 250,000 to 300,000 distinct CDR3 sequences, 30% to 45% observed once, and the top ten hold 4% to 5.5%. This sequence joins TRBV14 and TRBJ2-3, with 7 bases identical to TRBD2. Sequencing input: blood. This TCR was sampled from a girl under 18 with multiple sclerosis. The CDR3 is CASSHRGGVADTQYF. The CDR3 nucleotides are TGTGCCAGCAGCCACCGGGGAGGGGTGGCAGATACGCAGTATTTT.